The sequence of this T cell receptor beta chain was determined in a study of blood T cell repertoires in COVID-19. At the level of the study: Sites across the United States, Italy and Spain contributed samples from acute and convalescent COVID-19. Nucleic acid was either cDNA or gDNA, and it came from T cells, B-cell-depleted T cells, or PBMCs.

In this sample, this clone turned up once. How the authors handled the data: How many nucleated cells were present was estimated from reference gene primer amplification. Method: immunoSEQ multiplex PCR; TCRdb's copy keeps in-frame clones and lacks some. Clonal size and the V and J genes are those of that table, whereas D and trimming came from the DNA. The sample contains around 300,000 clones, 85% of which appear only once. The trim removed 6 bases at V and 7 bases at J, leaving 14 bases unmatched. This CDR3 contains 16 residues. Germline V gene data show CDR1 as KGHSH and CDR2 as LQKENI. This rearrangement joins TRBV18 to TRBJ2-2; 7 bases agree with TRBD2. Sequenced: peripheral blood. This receptor was obtained from a human donor in a cohort sampled during active COVID-19. The chain's CDR3 is CASSHNRREIGGELFF. The CDR3 DNA follows: TGTGCCAGCTCCCATAACAGGCGGGAGATCGGCGGGGAGCTGTTTTTT.